The entry that follows covers one T cell receptor (beta chain) sequence. This CDR3 comprises 18 residues. Germline V CDR1 and CDR2: MNHEY, SMNVEV (reference sequence). V was clipped by 0 bases and J by 4 bases; unmatched bases: 9. This entry belongs to a study of T cell responses to AZD1222 COVID-19 vaccine. Profiled with immunoSEQ multiplex PCR; TCRdb holds only in-frame clones, not every one. The sample carries fewer than 200,000 clones, 88% recorded once. V is TRBV27 and J is TRBJ2-1; 10 positions match TRBD1. Sequences were derived from peripheral blood, sampled 28 days after the second AZD1222 dose. The receptor was derived from an adult who received the AZD1222 COVID-19 vaccine. CDR3 in amino acids: CASSLSIPGQGRYNEQFF. The CDR3 nucleotides are TGTGCCAGCAGTTTATCTATCCCGGGACAGGGGCGATACAATGAGCAGTTCTTC.